This is a list of T cell receptor beta chains from one sample in a study of a mutant IDH1 vaccine in newly diagnosed glioma. For these receptors, no antigen is known. Assay used: immunoSEQ multiplex PCR; TCRdb lists only in-frame clones, some missing. The table shows roughly 25,000 clones, with 82% occurring only once. The specimen comprised PBMCs, sampled from a glioma patient whose treatment included an IDH1 peptide vaccine. The receptors come from a man aged 35 to 55 with glioma. Some clones in this sample may be carry-over from other donors' samples. CDR3s include the opening cysteine and the closing phenylalanine or tryptophan. A D gene is named only where the DNA matches it firmly. Expanded clones are given a class, and other clones once, few, many or no size at all.

cdr3_nt,cdr3_aa,j_call,d_call,clone_size,v_call
TGTGCCAGCAGCTTTTGGGACAGGGGCGGCAACGAGCAGTACTTC,CASSFWDRGGNEQYF,TRBJ2-7,TRBD1,.,TRBV7-9
TGCAGCGCCCGCGTAGGTGGGAACACTGAAGCTTTCTTT,CSARVGGNTEAFF,TRBJ1-1,.,.,TRBV29-1
TGTGCCAGCAGCTTAAAAGCGCAGCTCGGGCAGTACTTC,CASSLKAQLGQYF,TRBJ2-7,.,.,TRBV7-8
TGTGCCAGCAGTATACAGGTGAACACTGAAGCTTTCTTT,CASSIQVNTEAFF,TRBJ1-1,.,.,TRBV9
TGCGCCAGCGGACGGGGAGGGGGGGTCGAGCAGTACTTC,CASGRGGGVEQYF,TRBJ2-7,.,.,TRBV10-2
TGTGCCAGCAGTCCGGGACGGAACTACGAGCAGTACTTC,CASSPGRNYEQYF,TRBJ2-7,.,.,TRBV6-1
TGTGCCATCAGTGAGTCAGTGGGCATAAAACAGCCCCAGCATTTT,CAISESVGIKQPQHF,TRBJ1-5,.,.,TRBV10-3
TGTGCCAGCAGCGACAGGGGCCCTGAAGCTTTCTTT,CASSDRGPEAFF,TRBJ1-1,TRBD1,.,TRBV28
TGTGCCAGCAGCCCTATTTCAGGGGGCGTAAACTATGGCTACACCTTC,CASSPISGGVNYGYTF,TRBJ1-2,TRBD1,.,TRBV5-4
TGTGCCAGCAGTTCTCACAGGACAGGGGAGCCTCGTTTCTCTGAAGCTTTCTTT,CASSSHRTGEPRFSEAFF,TRBJ1-1,TRBD1,once,TRBV7-9
TGTGCCAGCTCACCACCTTCGACAGATACGCAGTATTTT,CASSPPSTDTQYF,TRBJ2-3,.,.,TRBV18
TGTGCCAGCAGCCTACCCCAGAACTATGGCTACACCTTC,CASSLPQNYGYTF,TRBJ1-2,.,.,TRBV5-6
TGTGCCAGCAGCTGGTCGAAGGGAGAGACCCAGTACTTC,CASSWSKGETQYF,TRBJ2-5,.,.,TRBV11-2
TGCGCCAGCAGCTTGGGGGGTACTAGCACAGATACGCAGTATTTT,CASSLGGTSTDTQYF,TRBJ2-3,.,.,TRBV5-1
TGTGCCAGCAGGTCCCCAGCTAGCGGGGGATCAGATACGCAGTATTTT,CASRSPASGGSDTQYF,TRBJ2-3,TRBD2,.,TRBV27
TGTGCCAGCAGCTCGGGGGAAGGCTACACCTTC,CASSSGEGYTF,TRBJ1-2,.,once,TRBV11-1
TGTGCCAGCAGCACAACGGGACAGGTCACAGATACGCAGTATTTT,CASSTTGQVTDTQYF,TRBJ2-3,.,.,TRBV21-1
TGTGCCAGCAGCCAAGATCCTCTAGCGGGGGGCTACTCCTACAATGAGCAGTTCTTC,CASSQDPLAGGYSYNEQFF,TRBJ2-1,TRBD2,.,TRBV4-2
TGTGCCAGCAGCTTAGAAGGGGGACAGGGTCCCAATCAGCCCCAGCATTTT,CASSLEGGQGPNQPQHF,TRBJ1-5,TRBD1,once,TRBV7-9
TGTGCCAGCAGCTTCTACGGGACCGGTTCACCCCTCCACTTT,CASSFYGTGSPLHF,TRBJ1-6,.,.,TRBV5-8
TGTGCCTGGAGTGTTGGACACCCTGGGGCTGAAGCTTTCTTT,CAWSVGHPGAEAFF,TRBJ1-1,.,.,TRBV30
TGTGCCTGGAGAGCCGGGACAGGGGGGTACGAGCAGTACTTC,CAWRAGTGGYEQYF,TRBJ2-7,TRBD1,.,TRBV30
TGTGCCAGCAGCTTGGATGTGGGGGAGCAGTTCTTC,CASSLDVGEQFF,TRBJ2-1,.,.,TRBV5-4
TGTGCTAGTGGTTTGTCGGGGCGGGACACTGAAGCTTTCTTT,CASGLSGRDTEAFF,TRBJ1-1,.,.,TRBV12-5
TGTGCCAGCAGGTCGGCAGGGGGCGCAGCTTTCTTT,CASRSAGGAAFF,TRBJ1-1,TRBD1,.,TRBV5-4
TGTGCCAGCAGTAACCCTACTGGACTAGCGGGGCGAGAAGAGACCCAGTACTTC,CASSNPTGLAGREETQYF,TRBJ2-5,TRBD2,.,TRBV27
TGCGCCAGCAGCCATATTGGGCCACACTACGAGCAGTACTTC,CASSHIGPHYEQYF,TRBJ2-7,.,.,TRBV4-1
TGTGCCAGCAGCTTAAATCCGGGGGCCTACAATGAGCAGTTCTTC,CASSLNPGAYNEQFF,TRBJ2-1,.,.,TRBV7-3
TGCGCCAGCAGCGTGGGCAGGGCCGTCTATGGCTACACCTTC,CASSVGRAVYGYTF,TRBJ1-2,.,.,TRBV5-1
TGTGCCAGCAGTTTCTCAGGGGGCTATGGCTACACCTTC,CASSFSGGYGYTF,TRBJ1-2,TRBD1,.,TRBV27
TGTGCCAGCTCACCACCGTCGCAGGGGGCAGCTGGGGCCAACGTCCTGACTTTC,CASSPPSQGAAGANVLTF,TRBJ2-6,TRBD1,.,TRBV18
TGTGCCAGCCGAGCTGGGGCTTACCAATATGGCTACACCTTC,CASRAGAYQYGYTF,TRBJ1-2,.,.,TRBV11-2
TGTGCCAGCCAACCCCAAACTAATGAAAAACTGTTTTTT,CASQPQTNEKLFF,TRBJ1-4,.,.,TRBV10-3
TGTGCCAGCAGCTTAGCCGTCGGGGCGCCCCAGCATTTT,CASSLAVGAPQHF,TRBJ1-5,.,few,TRBV7-7
TGTGCCTGGAGTGCGGAAGGTGAGCAGTTCTTC,CAWSAEGEQFF,TRBJ2-1,.,.,TRBV30
TGTGCCAGCAGCCTAGGACAGGGCGGACAGCCCCAGCATTTT,CASSLGQGGQPQHF,TRBJ1-5,TRBD1,.,TRBV5-6
TGTGCCTGGACCGCCTCCACAGGGCTCTACGAGCAGTACTTC,CAWTASTGLYEQYF,TRBJ2-7,.,.,TRBV30
TGTGCCAGCAGCCACGACAGGGCTGGGGCCAACGTCCTGACTTTC,CASSHDRAGANVLTF,TRBJ2-6,TRBD1,.,TRBV13
TGTGCCAGCAGCACTAGCGCCCCTTACACAGATACGCAGTATTTT,CASSTSAPYTDTQYF,TRBJ2-3,TRBD2,.,TRBV5-8
TGTGCCAGCGCCCTCAGGGACAGGGGAACCCAAGCTTTCTTT,CASALRDRGTQAFF,TRBJ1-1,TRBD1,.,TRBV6-5
TGTGCCACCAGCAGAGATAGGCTCCAAGGATCGTCTACGCAGTATTTT,CATSRDRLQGSSTQYF,TRBJ2-3,.,.,TRBV15
TGTGCCAGCAGCTTGCCAGGGCGACCCCTCCACTTT,CASSLPGRPLHF,TRBJ1-6,.,.,TRBV5-4